This passage covers 24 T cell receptor beta chains from one sample sequenced in a study of blood T cells in healthy people across ages. Alongside a J-beta primer mix, a sample-barcoded 5' primer served in a second PCR lasting roughly 7 to 11 cycles. TCRdb itself ran the 5' RACE reads through MiXCR, one entry per CDR3 protein. The data hold about 800,000 distinct CDR3 sequences, with 20% to 25% observed a single time. These data are also associated with another study on T cells of mothers and their children.

Sequencing was carried out using blood. Receptor source: a boy younger than 18 in good health.

This clonotype was detected only a few times. The chain couples TRBV18 to TRBJ2-1, with D uncertain. CDR3 length equals 13 residues. The germline V and J ends were trimmed by 3 bases and 5 bases, with 8 bases remaining between them. Germline V gene data show CDR1 as KGHSH and CDR2 as LQKENI. As DNA, the CDR3 is TGTGCCAGCTCACCCGACAAGAACAATGAGCAGTTCTTC. This codes for CASSPDKNNEQFF.

The V and J genes are TRBV12-3 or TRBV12-4 and TRBJ2-1; D perhaps matches TRBD2 (5 bases). Matching the DNA end better, TRBJ2-7 makes the J call doubtful. The CDR3 loop spans 15 amino acids. The CDR3 DNA reads TGTGCCAGCAGTTCCGCCCGACTACATGGCTACGAGCAGTACTTC. Its protein product is CASSSARLHGYEQYF.

The chain employs TRBV27 and TRBJ2-7, with a weak D call TRBD2 (7 bases). Germline loops: CDR1 MNHEY, CDR2 SMNVEV (reference sequence). V was cut by 3 bases and J by 5 bases, with 11 bases left in between. The CDR3 length is 13 residues. In nucleotides, the CDR3 is TGTGCCAGCAGTTTTGGCGGGGGCCACGAGCAGTACTTC. This translates into CASSFGGGHEQYF.

This clonotype was counted a few times. The chain employs TRBV7-2 and TRBJ1-2; weak D call: TRBD1 (5 bases). V was shortened by 5 bases and J by 8 bases, with 27 bases between the two germline ends. There are 17 residues in the CDR3. The germline gives CDR1 SGHTA, CDR2 FQGNSA. The chain's CDR3 is CASSLEPGTAAGRGYTF. In DNA form, the CDR3 reads TGTGCCAGCAGCCTGGAGCCCGGGACGGCTGCCGGGAGAGGCTACACCTTC.

This clonotype was seen a few times. The chain carries TRBV18 and TRBJ2-4; D is uncertain. The ends were cut back, 2 bases at V and 0 bases at J, with 8 bases in the middle. Germline CDR1 and CDR2: KGHSH and LQKENI. The CDR3 contains 15 residues. The CDR3 DNA is TGTGCCAGCTCACCAACTCTAATAGCCAAAAACATTCAGTACTTC. Its protein product is CASSPTLIAKNIQYF.

This clonotype was detected only a few times. The rearrangement uses TRBV5-1 and TRBJ2-5; 14 bases align to TRBD2. J was trimmed by 2 bases and V by 4 bases; bases with no gene match: 10. This CDR3 is 18 amino acids long. Germline CDR1 is SGHRS and CDR2 is YFSETQ. In DNA form, the CDR3 reads TGCGCCAGCAGCCAAGGGACTAGCGGGGGCGGAAGTCAAGAGACCCAGTACTTC. This codes for CASSQGTSGGGSQETQYF.

The genes are TRBV10-3 and TRBJ1-1, with D perhaps matching TRBD1 (6 bases). V was cut by 6 bases and J by 3 bases, with 14 bases left in between. Germline values: CDR1 ENHRY, CDR2 SYGVKD. CDR3 length: 14 residues. CDR3 nucleotide sequence: TGTGCCATCAGCACGGTAGGGGGGGACACTGAAGCTTTCTTT. It is translated as CAISTVGGDTEAFF.

The rearrangement links TRBV29-1 to TRBJ2-1; no clear D. The CDR3 is 14 residues long. Trimming stripped 4 bases from V and 0 bases from J, with 10 bases between. CDR1 is SQVTM, CDR2 ANQGSEA, per germline. CDR3 amino acids: CSVVGFSSYNEQFF. For the CDR3, the DNA is TGCAGCGTTGTCGGCTTCAGCTCCTACAATGAGCAGTTCTTC.

The chain links TRBV6-2 or TRBV6-3 to TRBJ1-2; D gene uncertain. CDR1 is MNHEY and CDR2 is SVGEGT in the germline V gene. V lost 6 bases and J lost 4, with 15 bases in between. The CDR3 covers 14 residues. CDR3 bases: TGTGCCAGCAGCCCCGATGAGGGTCCCTATGGCTACACCTTC. Translated: CASSPDEGPYGYTF.

The V gene is TRBV7-9, the J gene TRBJ2-6, with 7 bases fitting TRBD1. Germline CDR1 and CDR2: SEHNR and FQNEAQ (reference sequence). The CDR3 is 17 amino acids. After removal of 5 bases from V and 0 bases from J, the junction contained 7 bases not matched to a gene. CDR3: CASSLQTGRSGANVLTF. CDR3 in DNA: TGTGCCAGCAGCCTCCAGACAGGGCGCTCTGGGGCCAACGTCCTGACTTTC.

V is TRBV20-1 and J is TRBJ2-1, with TRBD1 matching 7 bases. Germline CDR1 is DFQATT and CDR2 is SNEGSKA (reference sequence). The CDR3 is made up of 13 amino acids. The junction had 0 bases not matched to a gene; V was cut back by 2 bases and J by 2 bases. The CDR3 loop is CSARQGAYNEQFF. For the CDR3, the DNA is TGCAGTGCTAGACAGGGGGCCTACAATGAGCAGTTCTTC.

This sequence joins TRBV29-1 and TRBJ2-2; the D is unclear. Trimming stripped 4 bases from V and 7 bases from J, with 7 bases between. The length of the CDR3 is 11 residues. Germline assignment: CDR1 SQVTM and CDR2 ANQGSEA. In DNA, the CDR3 is TGCAGCGTTGTCAGAATCGGGGAGCTGTTTTTT. Amino acids: CSVVRIGELFF.

This clonotype was seen only a few times. The genes are TRBV4-3 and TRBJ2-1; 7 bases align to TRBD2. Germline V CDR1 and CDR2: LGHNA, YSLEER. The CDR3 consists of 16 residues. V dropped 0 bases and J dropped 2; count of bases not matched to a gene: 4. CDR3 DNA sequence: TGCGCCAGCAGCCAAGATCGGACTAGGACCTACAATGAGCAGTTCTTC. Its protein is CASSQDRTRTYNEQFF.

The chain joins TRBV28 to TRBJ2-7; 9 bases are shared with TRBD2. The V and J ends lost 3 bases and 3 bases, in that order; junction bases with no gene match: 9. Per germline, CDR1 MDHEN and CDR2 SYDVKM. The length of the CDR3 is 16 residues. In nucleotides, the CDR3 is TGTGCCAGCAGTTTCGTTTGGGCTAGCGGGAACTACGAGCAGTACTTC. Translated: CASSFVWASGNYEQYF.

The V call is TRBV6-2 or TRBV6-3, the J call TRBJ2-7, with 9 bases fitting TRBD1. V trimming: 7 bases; J trimming: 0 bases; junction bases outside the gene matches: 7. This CDR3 has 15 amino acids. Germline lookup yields CDR1 MNHEY and CDR2 SVGEGT. The CDR3 DNA reads as TGTGCCAGCAACGCACCGGGACAGGGCTCCTACGAGCAGTACTTC. Translating it yields CASNAPGQGSYEQYF.

This chain uses TRBV7-2 with TRBJ2-5; no reliable D call. CDR1 is SGHTA, CDR2 FQGNSA, per germline. This CDR3 has 14 residues. V was shortened by 2 bases and J by 4 bases, with 11 bases between the two germline ends. The DNA of the CDR3 is TGTGCCAGCAGCTTATGGGTGTCGGCAGAGACCCAGTACTTC. It specifies CASSLWVSAETQYF.

This clonotype was picked up a small number of times. The chain links TRBV15 to TRBJ1-6, with 10 positions matching TRBD1. The CDR3 loop spans 14 amino acids. Germline V gene sequence: CDR1 LNHNV, CDR2 YYDKDF (reference sequence). Trimming removed 5 bases from V and 8 bases from J; junction bases left unmatched: 3. CDR3 nucleotide sequence: TGTGCCACCAGCGCCGGGACAGGGGATTCACCCCTCCACTTT. It specifies CATSAGTGDSPLHF.

This clonotype was seen a handful of times. The V gene is TRBV7-2, the J gene TRBJ2-5; D remains unclear. The end of the DNA aligns better with TRBJ2-1, so the J call may be wrong. The CDR3 extends over 14 amino acids. In germline, CDR1 is SGHTA, CDR2 FQGNSA. The CDR3 reads CASSSAPGGNEQFF. The DNA of the CDR3 is TGTGCCAGCAGCTCTGCACCTGGTGGTAATGAGCAGTTCTTC.

The genes are TRBV4-2 and TRBJ2-7, with D possibly being TRBD2 (7 bases). Germline loops: CDR1 LGHNA, CDR2 YNFKEQ. The V end lost 0 bases, the J end lost 3 bases, and 12 bases lay between the germline ends. The CDR3 is made up of 15 amino acids. The CDR3 DNA reads TGTGCCAGCAGCCAAGAAGGGGGAGGGTACTACGAGCAGTACTTC. It encodes CASSQEGGGYYEQYF.

This clonotype was detected only a few times. Germline is not matched at one junction end, which may reflect a read error. The J gene is TRBJ1-2, the V gene TRBV3-1; no clear D. The CDR3 consists of 13 residues. Germline V gene sequence: CDR1 LGHDT, CDR2 YNNKEL (reference sequence). This chain's CDR3 is CAGSRTDLYGYTF. The CDR3 nucleotides read TGTGCCGGCAGCCGGACGGACCTCTATGGCTACACCTTC.

The V gene is TRBV27, the J gene TRBJ1-2; the D gene is possibly TRBD1 (5 bases). The CDR3 length is 14 residues. CDR1 is MNHEY, CDR2 SMNVEV, per germline (reference sequence). V lost 0 bases and J lost 6, with 11 bases in between. The CDR3: CASSLSGTLHGYTF. Here the CDR3 DNA reads TGTGCCAGCAGTTTATCCGGGACCCTTCATGGCTACACCTTC.

The V call is TRBV20-1, the J call TRBJ2-5; TRBD1 is a possible D gene (5 bases). CDR1 and CDR2 (germline): DFQATT, SNEGSKA (reference sequence). The CDR3 extends over 14 amino acids. In DNA, the CDR3 is TGCGGACAACTGAACAGAGAATCACAAGAGACCCAGTACTTC. Protein product: CGQLNRESQETQYF.

The table lists this clonotype with many counts. This chain links TRBV29-1 with TRBJ2-7; the D is unclear. The CDR3 is 12 amino acids. The ends were cut back, 3 bases at V and 3 bases at J, with 9 bases in the middle. The germline CDR1 and CDR2 sequences are SQVTM and ANQGSEA. The CDR3 here is CSVELGSYEQYF. CDR3 in DNA: TGCAGCGTTGAGTTAGGCAGCTACGAGCAGTACTTC.

This clonotype has just a few counts. V usage is TRBV12-3 or TRBV12-4 and J usage is TRBJ1-2; TRBD1 matches 8 bases. V was pared by 6 bases and J by 4 bases, with 10 bases of the junction left unmatched. CDR3 length equals 15 residues. In DNA, the CDR3 is TGTGCCAGCAGGACAGGGGTAACCGCTAGCTATGGCTACACCTTC. This encodes CASRTGVTASYGYTF.